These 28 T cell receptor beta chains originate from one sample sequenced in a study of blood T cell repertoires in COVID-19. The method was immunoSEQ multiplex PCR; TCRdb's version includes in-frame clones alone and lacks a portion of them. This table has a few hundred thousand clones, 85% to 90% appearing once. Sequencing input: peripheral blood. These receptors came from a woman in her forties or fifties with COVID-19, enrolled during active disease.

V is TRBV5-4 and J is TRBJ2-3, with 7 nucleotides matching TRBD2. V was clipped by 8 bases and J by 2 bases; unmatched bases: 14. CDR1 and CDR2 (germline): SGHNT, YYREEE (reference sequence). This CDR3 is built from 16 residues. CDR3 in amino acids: CASTKGGSHSTDTQYF. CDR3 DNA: TGTGCCAGTACGAAGGGCGGGAGCCACTCCACAGATACGCAGTATTTT.

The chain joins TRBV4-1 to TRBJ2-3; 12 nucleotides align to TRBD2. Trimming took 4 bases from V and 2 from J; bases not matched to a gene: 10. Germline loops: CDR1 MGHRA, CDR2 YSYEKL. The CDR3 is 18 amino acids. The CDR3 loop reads CASSLGLAGTRYTDTQYF. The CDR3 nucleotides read TGCGCCAGCAGCCTCGGACTAGCGGGAACCAGGTACACAGATACGCAGTATTTT.

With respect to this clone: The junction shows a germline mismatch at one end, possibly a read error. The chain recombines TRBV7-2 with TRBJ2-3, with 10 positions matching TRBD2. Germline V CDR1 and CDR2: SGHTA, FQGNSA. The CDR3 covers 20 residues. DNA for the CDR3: TGTGCCAGCAGCCTAGCCGGGAGGCTAGCGGGGGAATCTAGCACAGATACGCAGTATTTT. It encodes CASSLAGRLAGESSTDTQYF.

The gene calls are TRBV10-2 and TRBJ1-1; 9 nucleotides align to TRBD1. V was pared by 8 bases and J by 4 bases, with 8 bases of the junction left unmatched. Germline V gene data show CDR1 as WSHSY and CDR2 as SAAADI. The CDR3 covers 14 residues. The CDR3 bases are TGCGCCAGCGCAGGGACAGGGTCGACCACTGAAGCTTTCTTT. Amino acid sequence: CASAGTGSTTEAFF.

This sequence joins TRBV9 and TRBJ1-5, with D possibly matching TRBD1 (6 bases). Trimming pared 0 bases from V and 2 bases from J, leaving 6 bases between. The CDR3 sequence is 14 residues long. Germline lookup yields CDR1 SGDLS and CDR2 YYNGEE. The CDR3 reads CASSVEGGNQPQHF. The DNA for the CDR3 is TGTGCCAGCAGCGTAGAGGGGGGCAATCAGCCCCAGCATTTT.

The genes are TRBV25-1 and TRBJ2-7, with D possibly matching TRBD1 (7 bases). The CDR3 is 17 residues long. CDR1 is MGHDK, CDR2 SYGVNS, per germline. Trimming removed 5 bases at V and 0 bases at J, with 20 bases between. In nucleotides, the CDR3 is TGTGCCAGCAGTCCGTCGCGGGGTCGGACAGGCTCCTACGAGCAGTACTTC. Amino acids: CASSPSRGRTGSYEQYF.

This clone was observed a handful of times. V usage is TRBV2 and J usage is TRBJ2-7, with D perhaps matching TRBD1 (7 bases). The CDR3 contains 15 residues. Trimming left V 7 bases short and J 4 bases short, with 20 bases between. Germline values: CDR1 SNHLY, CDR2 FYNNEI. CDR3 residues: CASIKRSGGKYEQYF. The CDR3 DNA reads TGTGCCAGCATCAAAAGGTCAGGGGGGAAGTACGAGCAGTACTTC.

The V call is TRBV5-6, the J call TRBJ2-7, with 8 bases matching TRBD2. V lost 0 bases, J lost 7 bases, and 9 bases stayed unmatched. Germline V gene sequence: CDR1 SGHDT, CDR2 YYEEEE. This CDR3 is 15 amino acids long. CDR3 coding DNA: TGTGCCAGCAGCTTGGTAGCGGGGTCTAACTCGGAGCAGTACTTC. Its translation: CASSLVAGSNSEQYF.

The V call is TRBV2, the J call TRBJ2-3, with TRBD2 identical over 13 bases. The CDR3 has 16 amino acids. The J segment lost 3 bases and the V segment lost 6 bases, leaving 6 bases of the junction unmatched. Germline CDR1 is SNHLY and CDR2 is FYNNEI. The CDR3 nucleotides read TGTGCCAGCAGCGCAGGGACTAGCGGGATAACAGATACGCAGTATTTT. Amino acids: CASSAGTSGITDTQYF.

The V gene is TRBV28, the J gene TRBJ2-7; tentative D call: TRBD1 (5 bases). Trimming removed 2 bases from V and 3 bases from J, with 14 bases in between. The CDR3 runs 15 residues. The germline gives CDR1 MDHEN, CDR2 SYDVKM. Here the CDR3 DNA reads TGTGCCAGCAGTTTAGAGCCGGACATTTACTACGAGCAGTACTTC. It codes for CASSLEPDIYYEQYF.

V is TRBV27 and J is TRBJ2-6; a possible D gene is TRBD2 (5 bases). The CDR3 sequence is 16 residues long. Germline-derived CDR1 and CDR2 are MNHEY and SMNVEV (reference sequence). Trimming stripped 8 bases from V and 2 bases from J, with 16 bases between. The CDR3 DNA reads TGTGCCAGCCACCCGCTAGGAGGCGCTGGGGCCAACGTCCTGACTTTC. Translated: CASHPLGGAGANVLTF.

In DNA, the CDR3 is TGTGCCAGCAGTTACCGCGGTAACACCGAGCAGTTCTTC. Translated: CASSYRGNTEQFF. The gene calls are TRBV6-5 and TRBJ2-1, with D unclear. From germline, CDR1 is MNHEY and CDR2 SVGAGI. Trimming pared 2 bases from V and 10 bases from J, leaving 12 bases between. The CDR3 spans 13 residues.

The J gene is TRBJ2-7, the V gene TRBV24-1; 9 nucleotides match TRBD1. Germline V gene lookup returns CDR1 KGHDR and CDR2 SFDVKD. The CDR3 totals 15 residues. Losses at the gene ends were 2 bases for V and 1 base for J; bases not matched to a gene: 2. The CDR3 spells CATSDWGTGSYEQYF. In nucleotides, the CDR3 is TGTGCCACCAGTGATTGGGGGACAGGGTCCTACGAGCAGTACTTC.

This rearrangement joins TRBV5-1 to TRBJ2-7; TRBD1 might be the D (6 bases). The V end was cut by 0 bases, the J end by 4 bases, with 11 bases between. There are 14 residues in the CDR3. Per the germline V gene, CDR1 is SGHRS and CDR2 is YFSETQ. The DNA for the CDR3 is TGCGCCAGCAGCTTGGCGGTAGGACAGTACGAGCAGTACTTC. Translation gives CASSLAVGQYEQYF.

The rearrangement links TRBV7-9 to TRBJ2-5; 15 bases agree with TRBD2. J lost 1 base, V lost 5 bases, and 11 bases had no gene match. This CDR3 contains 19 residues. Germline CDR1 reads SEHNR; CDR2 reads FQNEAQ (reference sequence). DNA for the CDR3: TGTGCCAGCAGCGGACTAGCGGGAGGGCCTTCAGTCCTCCAAGAGACCCAGTACTTC. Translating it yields CASSGLAGGPSVLQETQYF.

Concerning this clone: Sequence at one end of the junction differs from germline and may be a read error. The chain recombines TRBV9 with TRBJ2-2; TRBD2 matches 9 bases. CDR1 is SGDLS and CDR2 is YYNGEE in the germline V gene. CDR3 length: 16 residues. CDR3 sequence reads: CASSVASGAKTGELFF. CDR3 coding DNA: TGTGCCAGCAGCGTCGCTAGCGGGGCGAAAACCGGGGAGCTGTTTTTT.

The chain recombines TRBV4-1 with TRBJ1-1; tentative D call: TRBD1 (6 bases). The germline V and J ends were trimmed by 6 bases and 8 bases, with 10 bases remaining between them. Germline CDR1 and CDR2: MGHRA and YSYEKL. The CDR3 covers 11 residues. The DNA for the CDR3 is TGCGCCAGCAGGAACGACAGGGAAGCTTTCTTT. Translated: CASRNDREAFF.

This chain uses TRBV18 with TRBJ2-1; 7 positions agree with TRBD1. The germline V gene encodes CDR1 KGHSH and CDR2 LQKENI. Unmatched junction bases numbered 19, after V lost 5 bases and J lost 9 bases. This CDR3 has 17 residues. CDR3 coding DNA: TGTGCCAGCTCAGCTCCCCTAGGTACAGGGGAAGGGGGTGAGCAGTTCTTC. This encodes CASSAPLGTGEGGEQFF.

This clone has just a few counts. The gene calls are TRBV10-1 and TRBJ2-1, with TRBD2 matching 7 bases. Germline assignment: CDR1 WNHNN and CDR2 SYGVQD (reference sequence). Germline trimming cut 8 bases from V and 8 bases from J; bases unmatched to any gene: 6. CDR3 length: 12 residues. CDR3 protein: CASGRASYEQFF. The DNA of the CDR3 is TGCGCCAGCGGGAGGGCCTCCTATGAGCAGTTCTTC.

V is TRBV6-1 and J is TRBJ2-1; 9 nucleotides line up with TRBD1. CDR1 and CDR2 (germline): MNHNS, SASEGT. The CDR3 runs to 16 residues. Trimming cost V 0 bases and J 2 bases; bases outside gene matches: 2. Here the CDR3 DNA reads TGTGCCAGCAGTGAAGCGGGACAGGGACCCTACAATGAGCAGTTCTTC. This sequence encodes CASSEAGQGPYNEQFF.

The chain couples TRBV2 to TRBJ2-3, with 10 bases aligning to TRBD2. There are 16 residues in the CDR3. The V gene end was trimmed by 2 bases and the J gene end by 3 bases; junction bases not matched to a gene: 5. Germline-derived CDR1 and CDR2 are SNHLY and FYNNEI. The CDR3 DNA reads TGTGCCAGCAGTGAATTAGCGGGAGGTTTGACAGATACGCAGTATTTT. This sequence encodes CASSELAGGLTDTQYF. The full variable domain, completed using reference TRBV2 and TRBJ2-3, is EPEVTQTPSHQVTQMGQEVILRCVPISNHLYFYWYRQILGQKVEFLVSFYNNEISEKSEIFDDQFSVERPDGSNFTLKIRSTKLEDSAMYFCASSELAGGLTDTQYFGPGTRLTVL.

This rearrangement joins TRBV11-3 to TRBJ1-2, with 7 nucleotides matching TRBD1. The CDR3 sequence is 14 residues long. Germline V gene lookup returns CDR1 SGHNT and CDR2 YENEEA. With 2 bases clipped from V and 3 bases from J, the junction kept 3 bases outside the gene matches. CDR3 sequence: CASSLRTGDYGYTF. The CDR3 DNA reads TGTGCCAGCAGCTTACGTACAGGGGACTATGGCTACACCTTC.

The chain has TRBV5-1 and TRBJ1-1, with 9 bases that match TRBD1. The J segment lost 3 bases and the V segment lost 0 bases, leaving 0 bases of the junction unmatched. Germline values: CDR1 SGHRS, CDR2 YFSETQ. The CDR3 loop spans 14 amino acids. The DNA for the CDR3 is TGCGCCAGCAGCTTGGACAGGGGGCACACTGAAGCTTTCTTT. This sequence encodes CASSLDRGHTEAFF.

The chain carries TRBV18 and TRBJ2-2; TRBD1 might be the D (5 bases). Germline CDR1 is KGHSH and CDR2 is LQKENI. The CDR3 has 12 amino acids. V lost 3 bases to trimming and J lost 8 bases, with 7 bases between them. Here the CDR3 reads CASSPGAGELFF. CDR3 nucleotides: TGTGCCAGCTCACCTGGGGCAGGGGAGCTGTTTTTT.

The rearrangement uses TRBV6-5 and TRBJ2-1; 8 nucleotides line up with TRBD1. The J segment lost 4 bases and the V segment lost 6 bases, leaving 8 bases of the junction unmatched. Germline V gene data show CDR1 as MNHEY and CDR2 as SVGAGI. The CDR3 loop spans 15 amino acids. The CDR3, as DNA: TGTGCCAGCAGCTCAGGGACAGGATCTTACAATGAGCAGTTCTTC. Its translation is CASSSGTGSYNEQFF.

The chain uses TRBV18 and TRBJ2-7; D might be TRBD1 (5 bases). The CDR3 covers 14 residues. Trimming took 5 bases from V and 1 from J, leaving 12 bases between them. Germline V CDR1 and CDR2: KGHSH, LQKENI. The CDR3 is CASSTTGASYEQYF. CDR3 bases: TGTGCCAGCTCAACCACAGGTGCATCCTACGAGCAGTACTTC.

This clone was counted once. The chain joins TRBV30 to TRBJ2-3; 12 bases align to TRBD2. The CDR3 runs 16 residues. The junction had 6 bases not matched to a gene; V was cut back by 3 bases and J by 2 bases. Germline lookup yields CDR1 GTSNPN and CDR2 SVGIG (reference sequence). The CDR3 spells CAWREGLAGNTDTQYF. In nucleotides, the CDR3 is TGTGCCTGGAGGGAAGGACTAGCGGGGAACACAGATACGCAGTATTTT. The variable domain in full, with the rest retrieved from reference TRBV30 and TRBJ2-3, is SQTIHQWPATLVQPVGSPLSLECTVEGTSNPNLYWYRQAAGRGLQLLFYSVGIGQISSEVPQNLSASRPQDRQFILSSKKLLLSDSGFYLCAWREGLAGNTDTQYFGPGTRLTVL.

CDR3 sequence: CASSLLGSNTGELFF. The DNA for the CDR3 is TGTGCCAGCAGCTTACTAGGTTCAAACACCGGGGAGCTGTTTTTT. This sequence joins TRBV7-9 and TRBJ2-2; the D is unclear. Germline loops: CDR1 SEHNR, CDR2 FQNEAQ (reference sequence). Trimming stripped 2 bases from V and 2 bases from J, with 9 bases between. This CDR3 contains 15 residues.